Each of the 7 T cell receptor beta chains below was sequenced from the same sample in a study of lymphopenia after photon versus proton radiotherapy (dated by TCRdb to the late 2010s). The library was built by means of the immunoSEQ multiplex PCR assay. Entries here come from immuneACCESS through TCRdb and include only in-frame sequences with V and J called. Some clones fail to appear in such tables; in the studies checked, an unresolved V gene covers under half of the shortfall, and the cause of the remainder is unknown. The sample yields 65,000 to 70,000 clones; approximately 91% were counted once. In total, the top ten clones hold less than 3.5% of the sample. Here the sequenced sample was peripheral blood, taken from a patient treated with photon-based radiotherapy. These receptors all come from a woman aged 65 to 85 with pancreatic cancer.

This chain links TRBV5-6 with TRBJ2-7; D may be TRBD1 (6 bases). The V and J ends lost 4 bases and 1 base respectively, with 18 bases between them. The CDR3 loop spans 16 amino acids. The V gene's germline CDR1 is SGHDT and CDR2 YYEEEE. This CDR3 is CASSTLRDTPSYEQYF. In DNA, the CDR3 is TGTGCCAGCAGCACTCTCCGGGACACCCCTTCCTACGAGCAGTACTTC.

The gene calls are TRBV2 and TRBJ2-2, with 12 bases that match TRBD2. The junction had 7 bases not matched to a gene; V was cut back by 10 bases and J by 7 bases. CDR3 length: 14 residues. Germline loops: CDR1 SNHLY, CDR2 FYNNEI. CDR3 bases: TGTGCCACCAGACTAGCGGGAGACGACGGGGAGCTGTTTTTT. It codes for CATRLAGDDGELFF. The variable domain in full, with the rest retrieved from reference TRBV2 and TRBJ2-2, is EPEVTQTPSHQVTQMGQEVILRCVPISNHLYFYWYRQILGQKVEFLVSFYNNEISEKSEIFDDQFSVERPDGSNFTLKIRSTKLEDSAMYFCATRLAGDDGELFFGEGSRLTVL.

This rearrangement joins TRBV7-6 to TRBJ1-2; TRBD1 agrees at 7 bases. Germline CDR1 SGHVS, CDR2 FNYEAQ. This CDR3 region has 13 residues. V dropped 4 bases and J dropped 8; count of bases not matched to a gene: 7. DNA for the CDR3: TGTGCCAGCAGCTCACAGGGGTTTGACGGCTACACCTTC. It is translated as CASSSQGFDGYTF. The variable domain in full, with the rest retrieved from reference TRBV7-6 and TRBJ1-2, is GAGVSQSPRYKVTKRGQDVALRCDPISGHVSLYWYRQALGQGPEFLTYFNYEAQQDKSGLPNDRFSAERPEGSISTLTIQRTEQRDSAMYRCASSSQGFDGYTFGSGTRLTVV.

This chain links TRBV7-2 with TRBJ1-2, with no clear D. Germline V gene data show CDR1 as SGHTA and CDR2 as FQGNSA. The CDR3 sequence is 14 residues long. Trimming took off 0 bases at V and 5 bases at J, with 10 bases between the two ends. The CDR3 is CASSLAGRIYGYTF. The CDR3 DNA reads as TGTGCCAGCAGCTTAGCTGGCCGGATATATGGCTACACCTTC. The full variable domain, in which reference TRBV7-2 and TRBJ1-2 provide the parts outside the CDR3, is GAGVSQSPSNKVTEKGKDVELRCDPISGHTALYWYRQSLGQGLEFLIYFQGNSAPDKSGLPSDRFSAERTGGSVSTLTIQRTQQEDSAVYLCASSLAGRIYGYTFGSGTRLTVV.

The V and J genes are TRBV7-9 and TRBJ2-1; 8 bases are a match to TRBD2. V trimming: 4 bases; J trimming: 8 bases; junction bases outside the gene matches: 13. This CDR3 contains 16 residues. CDR1 is SEHNR and CDR2 is FQNEAQ in the germline V gene (reference sequence). DNA for the CDR3: TGTGCCAGCAGCTCCCGAAACTACCGGACTAGCCATGAGCAGTTCTTC. This gives the protein CASSSRNYRTSHEQFF.

V usage is TRBV11-2 and J usage is TRBJ2-2, with D uncertain. CDR1 SGHAT and CDR2 FQNNGV come from the germline V gene. This CDR3 contains 13 residues. Trimming removed 3 bases at V and 3 bases at J, with 5 bases between. The CDR3 sequence: CASSLWDTGELFF. The DNA of the CDR3 is TGTGCCAGCAGCTTGTGGGACACCGGGGAGCTGTTTTTT.

The gene calls are TRBV29-1 and TRBJ2-2; the D gene could be TRBD1 or TRBD2 (6 bases each). The CDR3 covers 16 residues. V was clipped by 3 bases and J by 4 bases, with 18 bases between them. Germline-derived CDR1 and CDR2 are SQVTM and ANQGSEA. CDR3 in amino acids: CSVEGGGGTATGELFF. The DNA of the CDR3 is TGCAGCGTTGAGGGGGGCGGCGGGACCGCCACCGGGGAGCTGTTTTTT.